The 17 T cell receptor beta chains in this list originate from one sample, sequenced in a study of blood T cell repertoires in COVID-19. The table came from immunoSEQ multiplex PCR; TCRdb's copy has only in-frame clones and leaves some out. Here the sample spans around 130,000 clones, 75% to 90% being singletons. Sequencing input: peripheral blood. The source is a woman between 50 and 59 years old who had recovered from COVID-19.

This clone was counted a single time. This chain joins TRBV3-1 (or the pseudogene TRBV3-2) and TRBJ2-1, with 11 nucleotides matching TRBD2. This CDR3 spans 15 amino acids. CDR1 is LGHDT and CDR2 is YNNKEL in the germline V gene (reference sequence). V gave up 0 bases and J gave up 8 bases; unmatched junction bases: 3. The CDR3 region has the DNA TGTGCCAGCAGCCAAGATCCTAGCGGGGGGTATGAGCAGTTCTTC. Protein sequence: CASSQDPSGGYEQFF.

The chain carries TRBV5-1 and TRBJ1-1; D unresolved. The germline V gene has CDR1 SGHRS and CDR2 YFSETQ. The CDR3 spans 11 residues. V gave up 4 bases and J gave up 8 bases, with 9 bases separating them. CDR3 sequence: CASSLEQEAFF. CDR3 in DNA: TGCGCCAGCAGCCTGGAACAGGAAGCTTTCTTT.

CDR3 in amino acids: CASSPGGTGANVLTF. Here the CDR3 DNA reads TGTGCCAGCAGCCCCGGAGGCACTGGGGCCAACGTCCTGACTTTC. The chain combines TRBV6-2 or TRBV6-3 with TRBJ2-6, with TRBD2 as a possible D gene (5 bases). V dropped 6 bases and J dropped 2 bases, with 11 bases sitting between them. The germline V gene encodes CDR1 MNHEY and CDR2 SVGEGT. The CDR3 sequence is 15 residues long.

The chain recombines TRBV2 with TRBJ1-5, with a weak D call TRBD1 (5 bases). The CDR3 has 16 amino acids. CDR1 and CDR2 from the germline V gene are SNHLY and FYNNEI. With 7 bases removed from V and 2 bases from J, the gap between germline ends came to 18 bases. The CDR3: CASMGGNLGGNQPQHF. The CDR3 DNA sequence: TGTGCCAGCATGGGGGGGAACCTCGGGGGCAATCAGCCCCAGCATTTT.

The V call is TRBV14, the J call TRBJ1-6, with D unclear. Trimming removed 4 bases at V and 8 bases at J, with 6 bases between. The CDR3 is 12 amino acids. Germline CDR1 is SGHDN and CDR2 is FVKESK. CDR3 nucleotides: TGTGCCAGCAGCCCCGACTATTCACCCCTCCACTTT. Protein sequence: CASSPDYSPLHF.

Written as DNA, the CDR3 is TGTGCCAGCAGCCCTCGTCGGGACTATAGCACCGGGGAGCTGTTTTTT. Translated, it gives CASSPRRDYSTGELFF. The chain has TRBV7-9 and TRBJ2-2; 7 bases are a match to TRBD2. Germline trimming cut 5 bases from V and 4 bases from J; bases unmatched to any gene: 10. Germline loops: CDR1 SEHNR, CDR2 FQNEAQ (reference sequence). The CDR3 runs to 16 residues.

This clone was seen a single time. The chain recombines TRBV5-1 with TRBJ2-5; D is unresolved. V was trimmed by 0 bases and J by 4 bases, leaving 7 bases between them. The CDR3 is 13 residues long. The germline V gene has CDR1 SGHRS and CDR2 YFSETQ. CDR3: CASSLVPLETQYF. CDR3 coding DNA: TGCGCCAGCAGCTTGGTCCCTCTAGAGACCCAGTACTTC.

This clone was seen more than once but under ten times. The genes are TRBV18 and TRBJ1-1; D is ambiguous. CDR1 KGHSH and CDR2 LQKENI come from the germline V gene. The CDR3 contains 14 residues. V shed 1 base and J shed 0 bases, with 6 bases lying between them. CDR3 sequence (DNA): TGTGCCAGCTCACCACTAGCAATGAACACTGAAGCTTTCTTT. Amino acids: CASSPLAMNTEAFF.

This clone has just one count. The rearrangement joins TRBV7-8 to TRBJ2-1; D remains ambiguous. Trimming shortened V by 1 base and J by 4 bases, and 8 bases separated the two germline ends. The CDR3 has 14 amino acids. CDR1 is SGHVS, CDR2 FQNEAQ, per germline. The CDR3 sequence: CASSLEDFYNEQFF. For the CDR3, the DNA is TGTGCCAGCAGCTTAGAAGACTTTTACAATGAGCAGTTCTTC. Using reference TRBV7-8 and TRBJ2-1 for the parts outside the CDR3, the full variable domain is GAGVSQSPRYKVAKRGQDVALRCDPISGHVSLFWYQQALGQGPEFLTYFQNEAQLDKSGLPSDRFFAERPEGSVSTLKIQRTQQEDSAVYLCASSLEDFYNEQFFGPGTRLTVL.

The rearrangement joins TRBV20-1 to TRBJ1-6, with no clear D. Deletions cut 3 bases from V and 7 bases from J, with 16 bases between. The CDR3 sequence is 15 residues long. Germline loops: CDR1 DFQATT, CDR2 SNEGSKA (reference sequence). CDR3 sequence reads: CSASSLSGRNSPLHF. The CDR3 DNA sequence: TGCAGTGCTAGTTCCCTTTCTGGGAGGAATTCACCCCTCCACTTT.

Here the CDR3 reads CASSPPGTGGRTAFF. The CDR3 DNA reads as TGTGCCAGCTCACCACCGGGGACAGGGGGCCGCACAGCTTTCTTT. The chain carries TRBV18 and TRBJ1-1; 12 bases are a match to TRBD1. Trimming took 0 bases from V and 10 from J; bases not matched to a gene: 6. The CDR3 runs 15 residues. Germline CDR1 is KGHSH and CDR2 is LQKENI. Together with reference TRBV18 and TRBJ1-1, the CDR3 gives the full variable domain: NAGVMQNPRHLVRRRGQEARLRCSPMKGHSHVYWYRQLPEEGLKFMVYLQKENIIDESGMPKERFSAEFPKEGPSILRIQQVVRGDSAAYFCASSPPGTGGRTAFFGQGTRLTVV.

The gene calls are TRBV5-1 and TRBJ2-1, with TRBD2 matching 10 bases. The CDR3 is made up of 15 amino acids. Trimming removed 1 base from V and 10 bases from J; junction bases left unmatched: 8. CDR1 is SGHRS, CDR2 YFSETQ, per germline. The CDR3 loop reads CASSLYGTSEDEQFF. The CDR3 DNA sequence: TGCGCCAGCAGCTTGTACGGGACTAGCGAGGACGAGCAGTTCTTC.

This chain connects TRBV5-4 to TRBJ2-2; possibly TRBD2 for D (5 bases). The CDR3 is 14 amino acids. CDR1 SGHNT and CDR2 YYREEE come from the germline V gene (reference sequence). Trimming shortened V by 4 bases and J by 9 bases, and 16 bases separated the two germline ends. Here the CDR3 reads CASSPELGFRELFF. In nucleotides, the CDR3 is TGTGCCAGCAGCCCAGAACTAGGGTTCCGGGAGCTGTTTTTT.

This clone was found a few times. CDR3 sequence reads: CASSWTGSYYGYTF. The CDR3 DNA reads as TGTGCCAGCAGCTGGACAGGGTCTTACTATGGCTACACCTTC. The chain employs TRBV5-6 and TRBJ1-2; 8 bases are shared with TRBD1. Unmatched junction bases numbered 4, after V lost 3 bases and J lost 3 bases. CDR1 and CDR2 (germline): SGHDT, YYEEEE. The CDR3 consists of 14 residues. The full variable domain, with the rest looked up from reference TRBV5-6 and TRBJ1-2, is DAGVTQSPTHLIKTRGQQVTLRCSPKSGHDTVSWYQQALGQGPQFIFQYYEEEERQRGNFPDRFSGHQFPNYSSELNVNALLLGDSALYLCASSWTGSYYGYTFGSGTRLTVV.

Only a few counts were recorded for this clone. The rearrangement links TRBV5-4 to TRBJ1-1, with 8 bases identical to TRBD1. Germline V gene sequence: CDR1 SGHNT, CDR2 YYREEE (reference sequence). Trimming cost V 4 bases and J 1 base; bases outside gene matches: 9. The CDR3 has 16 amino acids. The CDR3 reads CASSPSPGTGNTEAFF. Written as DNA, the CDR3 is TGTGCCAGCAGCCCGAGTCCCGGGACAGGGAACACTGAAGCTTTCTTT.

The chain employs TRBV10-1 and TRBJ2-3, with 7 bases that match TRBD1. V lost 2 bases and J lost 4; bases outside the gene matches: 0. CDR1 is WNHNN, CDR2 SYGVQD, per germline (reference sequence). CDR3 length: 13 amino acids. Written as DNA, the CDR3 is TGCGCCAGCAGTGAGGGGACAGCAGATACGCAGTATTTT. This translates into CASSEGTADTQYF.

The genes are TRBV5-1 and TRBJ2-5; 7 nucleotides line up with TRBD2. Trimming took 2 bases from V and 1 from J; bases not matched to a gene: 8. The germline gives CDR1 SGHRS, CDR2 YFSETQ. This CDR3 has 16 residues. The CDR3 spells CASSLSATGGQETQYF. CDR3 nucleotide sequence: TGCGCCAGCAGCTTAAGTGCAACGGGGGGCCAAGAGACCCAGTACTTC.